Listed here are 27 T cell receptor beta chains from one sample, sequenced in a study of patients and donors after allogeneic stem cell transplantation. TCRdb reanalysed the RT-PCR reads using MiXCR and keeps one entry per CDR3 protein. The table has 800,000 to 1,000,000 distinct CDR3 sequences, under 20% seen once. The material sequenced was blood, either unsorted or a sorted T cell fraction (not recorded which). All receptors come from a human donor who was either an allogeneic HSCT recipient or a stem cell or donor lymphocyte infusion donor (not recorded which). It is not recorded whose cells these are; they may come from a transplant donor.

This sequence joins TRBV12-3 or TRBV12-4 and TRBJ1-5, with D maybe TRBD1 (5 bases). The CDR3 runs to 15 residues. With 8 bases removed from V and 5 bases from J, the gap between germline ends came to 19 bases. CDR3 sequence (DNA): TGTGCCAGCTCCCTGGACACCAGGCAAGATCAGCCCCAGCATTTT. Residues: CASSLDTRQDQPQHF.

The J gene is TRBJ2-2, the V gene TRBV5-1, with 10 bases matching TRBD1. The CDR3 runs to 16 residues. CDR1 and CDR2 (germline): SGHRS, YFSETQ. V was pared by 4 bases and J by 4 bases, with 7 bases of the junction left unmatched. The CDR3 sequence: CASSNRTGGGTGELFF. The DNA for the CDR3 is TGCGCCAGCAGCAACAGGACAGGGGGTGGCACCGGGGAGCTGTTTTTT.

This clonotype has just a few counts. The chain joins TRBV12-3 or TRBV12-4 to TRBJ2-1, with 7 positions matching TRBD1. The J segment lost 1 base and the V segment lost 4 bases, leaving 13 bases of the junction unmatched. The CDR3 totals 18 residues. The CDR3 protein is CASSSRGQVWGSYNEQFF. CDR3 nucleotide sequence: TGTGCCAGCAGTTCGAGAGGACAGGTTTGGGGGTCCTACAATGAGCAGTTCTTC.

The V call is TRBV20-1, the J call TRBJ1-5, with D uncertain. Trimming cost V 0 bases and J 4 bases, with 13 bases left between them. The germline gives CDR1 DFQATT, CDR2 SNEGSKA (reference sequence). This CDR3 has 15 amino acids. The CDR3 nucleotides read TGCAGTGCTAGAGATAGGAGAAATTTTAATCAGCCCCAGCATTTT. It encodes CSARDRRNFNQPQHF.

V is TRBV7-2 and J is TRBJ2-1; D remains unclear. V gave up 3 bases and J gave up 8 bases, with 8 bases separating them. The CDR3 consists of 12 residues. Germline lookup yields CDR1 SGHTA and CDR2 FQGNSA. For the CDR3, the DNA is TGTGCCAGCAGCTTGACTGGATATGAGCAGTTCTTC. Translated, it gives CASSLTGYEQFF.

In this sample, this clonotype turned up a few times. CDR3 sequence reads: CASSALREIRADTQYF. DNA of the CDR3: TGTGCCAGCAGCGCCCTCCGGGAGATCCGGGCGGATACGCAGTATTTT. The chain carries TRBV9 and TRBJ2-3; D is possibly TRBD2 (6 bases). The CDR3 runs 16 residues. Germline CDR1 is SGDLS and CDR2 is YYNGEE. Trimming took off 3 bases at V and 6 bases at J, with 20 bases between the two ends.

The V and J genes are TRBV24-1 and TRBJ2-1, with TRBD2 matching 8 bases. The V gene end was trimmed by 4 bases and the J gene end by 1 base; junction bases not matched to a gene: 14. This CDR3 is built from 19 residues. Germline V gene data show CDR1 as KGHDR and CDR2 as SFDVKD. The CDR3 region has the DNA TGTGCCACCAGTGACCGCTCCACTAGCGGACCCCGTTCCTACAATGAGCAGTTCTTC. Protein product: CATSDRSTSGPRSYNEQFF.

This rearrangement joins TRBV20-1 to TRBJ1-6; the D is unclear. V was pared by 5 bases and J by 9 bases, with 11 bases between. Germline CDR1 reads DFQATT; CDR2 reads SNEGSKA (reference sequence). There are 12 residues in the CDR3. The CDR3 sequence: CSADDLGSPLHF. CDR3 nucleotide sequence: TGCAGTGCTGACGATTTGGGTTCACCCCTCCACTTT.

V and J are TRBV7-3 and TRBJ2-1; 8 nucleotides align to TRBD2. CDR1 SGHTA and CDR2 FQGTGA come from the germline V gene. The CDR3 totals 19 residues. V dropped 1 base and J dropped 1; count of bases not matched to a gene: 12. The CDR3 region has the DNA TGTGCCAGCAGCTTAAACCTCGGGAGCGGGAGTCTGTCCTACAATGAGCAGTTCTTC. Protein: CASSLNLGSGSLSYNEQFF.

A single count supports this clonotype. V is TRBV5-6 and J is TRBJ2-3; D gene uncertain. Germline CDR1 is SGHDT and CDR2 is YYEEEE. V lost 2 bases and J lost 3, with 13 bases in between. This CDR3 is 15 amino acids long. This CDR3 is CASSLRNRRTDTQYF. The CDR3 coding sequence is TGTGCCAGCAGCTTAAGGAATAGAAGGACAGATACGCAGTATTTT.

The chain has TRBV7-9 and TRBJ2-1; 9 bases agree with TRBD2. Germline-derived CDR1 and CDR2 are SEHNR and FQNEAQ (reference sequence). The CDR3 is 16 residues long. Trimming cost V 8 bases and J 9 bases; bases outside gene matches: 17. The CDR3 DNA reads TGTGCCAGCGGAATACGCGGGGGGGCCCTCGTTCTTGAGCAGTTCTTC. The encoded protein is CASGIRGGALVLEQFF.

This clonotype showed up just once. The chain recombines TRBV7-3 with TRBJ2-1, with 8 bases aligning to TRBD1. This CDR3 is built from 15 residues. The V segment lost 5 bases and the J segment 4 bases; nucleotides outside the gene matches: 7. Germline loops: CDR1 SGHTA, CDR2 FQGTGA. CDR3 nucleotides: TGTGCCAGCAGCCGGCGACAGGGGCTGTACAATGAGCAGTTCTTC. Translated, it gives CASSRRQGLYNEQFF.

This clonotype turned up a few times. The chain couples TRBV7-9 to TRBJ2-5, with 11 bases matching TRBD1. The CDR3 totals 15 residues. V shed 6 bases and J 4 bases; nucleotides not matched to a gene: 7. Germline CDR1 is SEHNR and CDR2 is FQNEAQ (reference sequence). The CDR3 nucleotides read TGTGCCAGCAGAGCTGGACAGGGGGCTTTAGAGACCCAGTACTTC. Translating gives CASRAGQGALETQYF.

This chain uses TRBV9 with TRBJ2-7; 11 nucleotides line up with TRBD1. V shed 2 bases, J shed 6 bases, and the junction held 7 bases outside the gene matches. Per germline, CDR1 SGDLS and CDR2 YYNGEE. This CDR3 has 15 amino acids. The CDR3 region is CASSVSGTGGSEQYF. The CDR3 DNA reads as TGTGCCAGCAGCGTCTCCGGGACAGGGGGTAGCGAGCAGTACTTC.

This clonotype has just a few counts. The rearrangement joins TRBV15 to TRBJ2-7, with 7 bases fitting TRBD2. J gave up 3 bases and V 0 bases, and 2 bases lay outside the gene matches. The CDR3 contains 14 residues. The germline gives CDR1 LNHNV, CDR2 YYDKDF (reference sequence). CDR3: CATSRDGGGYEQYF. CDR3 in DNA: TGTGCCACCAGCAGAGATGGGGGGGGCTACGAGCAGTACTTC.

J is TRBJ2-3 and V is TRBV29-1, with D tentatively TRBD1 or TRBD2 (5 bases each). The CDR3 length is 12 residues. V lost 6 bases and J lost 5, with 12 bases in between. Germline V CDR1 and CDR2: SQVTM, ANQGSEA. The CDR3 sequence: CSVPGAGDTQYF. CDR3 bases: TGCAGCGTCCCCGGGGCCGGAGATACGCAGTATTTT.

Only a few counts were recorded for this clonotype. V is TRBV9 and J is TRBJ2-1; 12 bases fit TRBD2. Germline CDR1 is SGDLS and CDR2 is YYNGEE. The CDR3 runs to 17 residues. The J segment lost 2 bases and the V segment lost 0 bases, leaving 3 bases of the junction unmatched. This chain's CDR3 is CASSVASSGGAYNEQFF. The CDR3, as DNA: TGTGCCAGCAGCGTAGCTTCTAGCGGGGGGGCCTACAATGAGCAGTTCTTC. Combining the CDR3 with reference TRBV9 and TRBJ2-1 gives the whole variable domain DSGVTQTPKHLITATGQRVTLRCSPRSGDLSVYWYQQSLDQGLQFLIQYYNGEERAKGNILERFSAQQFPDLHSELNLSSLELGDSALYFCASSVASSGGAYNEQFFGPGTRLTVL.

The chain combines TRBV29-1 with TRBJ1-2, with D possibly matching TRBD1 (5 bases). The germline V gene encodes CDR1 SQVTM and CDR2 ANQGSEA. Trimming left V 2 bases short and J 6 bases short, with 7 bases between. This CDR3 region has 11 residues. CDR3 protein: CSVERGDGYTF. CDR3 DNA sequence: TGCAGCGTTGAAAGGGGCGATGGCTACACCTTC. The full variable domain, rest sourced from reference TRBV29-1 and TRBJ1-2, is SAVISQKPSRDICQRGTSLTIQCQVDSQVTMMFWYRQQPGQSLTLIATANQGSEATYESGFVIDKFPISRPNLTFSTLTVSNMSPEDSSIYLCSVERGDGYTFGSGTRLTVV.

The gene calls are TRBV2 and TRBJ2-3; D might be TRBD1 (6 bases). V lost 3 bases to trimming and J lost 0 bases, with 13 bases between them. This CDR3 spans 16 amino acids. CDR1 SNHLY and CDR2 FYNNEI come from the germline V gene. In nucleotides, the CDR3 is TGTGCCAGCAGTGAGATCGACAGGCCCAGCACAGATACGCAGTATTTT. Its translation: CASSEIDRPSTDTQYF.

The V gene is TRBV24-1, the J gene TRBJ2-3, with D maybe TRBD2 (6 bases). This CDR3 comprises 14 residues. Trimming stripped 4 bases from V and 1 base from J, with 8 bases between. Germline CDR1 KGHDR, CDR2 SFDVKD. CDR3: CATSDTGGTDTQYF. DNA for the CDR3: TGTGCCACCAGTGACACGGGGGGCACAGATACGCAGTATTTT.

This clonotype turned up a few times. This rearrangement joins TRBV18 to TRBJ2-1, with D possibly matching TRBD2 (6 bases). Germline values: CDR1 KGHSH, CDR2 LQKENI. The CDR3 totals 14 residues. Trimming left V 4 bases short and J 3 bases short, with 10 bases between. CDR3 sequence (DNA): TGTGCCAGCTCACTCAGCGGGTTCTACAATGAGCAGTTCTTC. As protein: CASSLSGFYNEQFF.

The chain uses TRBV9 and TRBJ2-1, with unresolved D. From germline, CDR1 is SGDLS and CDR2 YYNGEE. This CDR3 comprises 16 residues. V was trimmed by 0 bases and J by 0 bases, leaving 10 bases between them. The CDR3 nucleotides read TGTGCCAGCAGCGTAGCGAGTGCCAGCTCCTACAATGAGCAGTTCTTC. Its translation is CASSVASASSYNEQFF. Variable domain in full (rest from reference TRBV9 and TRBJ2-1): DSGVTQTPKHLITATGQRVTLRCSPRSGDLSVYWYQQSLDQGLQFLIQYYNGEERAKGNILERFSAQQFPDLHSELNLSSLELGDSALYFCASSVASASSYNEQFFGPGTRLTVL.

This clonotype turned up a few times. The gene calls are TRBV20-1 and TRBJ1-5; the D is unclear. This CDR3 comprises 18 residues. V lost 2 bases, J lost 4 bases, and 24 bases lay in between. CDR1 and CDR2 from the germline V gene are DFQATT and SNEGSKA (reference sequence). The CDR3 region has the DNA TGCAGTGCTAGAAACCAAAGACAACGGAGAGGAGAGAATCAGCCCCAGCATTTT. It codes for CSARNQRQRRGENQPQHF.

The V call is TRBV5-6, the J call TRBJ1-2, with a weak D call TRBD1 (5 bases). CDR1 is SGHDT and CDR2 is YYEEEE in the germline V gene. The CDR3 sequence is 14 residues long. V lost 6 bases, J lost 6 bases, and 18 bases lay in between. The DNA for the CDR3 is TGTGCCAGCAACAAACCGGCCAGGGCCGATGGCTACACCTTC. The encoded protein is CASNKPARADGYTF. The full variable domain, in which reference TRBV5-6 and TRBJ1-2 provide the parts outside the CDR3, is DAGVTQSPTHLIKTRGQQVTLRCSPKSGHDTVSWYQQALGQGPQFIFQYYEEEERQRGNFPDRFSGHQFPNYSSELNVNALLLGDSALYLCASNKPARADGYTFGSGTRLTVV.

The V call is TRBV7-6, the J call TRBJ2-2, with a weak D call TRBD1 (7 bases). Germline assignment: CDR1 SGHVS and CDR2 FNYEAQ. There are 13 residues in the CDR3. Trimming left V 6 bases short and J 8 bases short, with 13 bases between. Written as DNA, the CDR3 is TGTGCCAGCAGATACCAGGGGGGAGGGGAGCTGTTTTTT. Its translation is CASRYQGGGELFF.

This clonotype was observed a few times. The V call is TRBV2, the J call TRBJ1-1; weak D call: TRBD1 (5 bases). This CDR3 comprises 14 residues. V lost 3 bases and J lost 1, with 9 bases in between. Germline V gene data show CDR1 as SNHLY and CDR2 as FYNNEI. For the CDR3, the DNA is TGTGCCAGCAGTGATCGGGACCGGAACACTGAAGCTTTCTTT. Protein sequence: CASSDRDRNTEAFF.

The rearrangement joins TRBV20-1 to TRBJ2-5; 13 positions match TRBD2. The CDR3 has 16 residues. Per the germline V gene, CDR1 is DFQATT and CDR2 is SNEGSKA (reference sequence). J gave up 5 bases and V 6 bases, and 12 bases lay outside the gene matches. Here the CDR3 reads CSARTSGGARWETQYF. CDR3 nucleotide sequence: TGCAGTGCGAGAACTAGCGGGGGGGCCAGGTGGGAGACCCAGTACTTC.